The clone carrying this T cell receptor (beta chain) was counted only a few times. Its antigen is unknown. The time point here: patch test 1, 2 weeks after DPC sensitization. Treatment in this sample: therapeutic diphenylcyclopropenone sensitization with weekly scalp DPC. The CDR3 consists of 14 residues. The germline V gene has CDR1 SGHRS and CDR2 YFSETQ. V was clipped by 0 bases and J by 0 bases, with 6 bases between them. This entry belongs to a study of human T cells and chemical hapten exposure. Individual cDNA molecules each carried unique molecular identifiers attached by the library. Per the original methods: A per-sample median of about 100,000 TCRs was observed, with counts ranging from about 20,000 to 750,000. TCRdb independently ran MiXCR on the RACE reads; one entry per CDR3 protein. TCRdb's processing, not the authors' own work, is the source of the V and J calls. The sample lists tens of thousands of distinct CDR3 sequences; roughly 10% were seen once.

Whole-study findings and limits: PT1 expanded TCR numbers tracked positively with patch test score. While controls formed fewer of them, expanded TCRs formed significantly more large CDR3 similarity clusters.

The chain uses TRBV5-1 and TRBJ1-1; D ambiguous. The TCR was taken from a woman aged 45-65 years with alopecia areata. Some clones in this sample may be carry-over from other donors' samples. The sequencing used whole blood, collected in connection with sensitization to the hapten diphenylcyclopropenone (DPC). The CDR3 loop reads CASSLGNLNTEAFF. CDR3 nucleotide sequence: TGCGCCAGCAGCTTGGGGAATCTGAACACTGAAGCTTTCTTT.